Described below is a single T cell receptor (beta chain) sequence and its context. What it recognizes is unknown. The data are from a study of T cell repertoires in cytomegalovirus infection. Study-level information: Carrying CMV and the relevant HLA type showed in public TCR beta signatures. Study-wide findings and caveats: It was HLA-C-restricted CMV-specific TCR beta clonotypes that dominated the response ex vivo. Cumulative frequency of public TCR beta families picked out carriers of CMV plus the relevant HLA.

MiXCR was run by TCRdb on the reads, yielding one entry per CDR3 protein. This sample has more than 400,000 distinct CDR3 sequences, with 26% found just once. Trimming at V came to 5 bases and at J to 5 bases, leaving 4 bases not matched to a gene. The germline gives CDR1 SEHNR, CDR2 FQNEAQ (reference sequence). The CDR3 is 15 amino acids. The rearrangement links TRBV7-9 to TRBJ2-1; 12 bases agree with TRBD2. The sequenced material came from PBMCs. The TCR originated in a human donor in good health (CMV status not recorded). Some clones in this sample may be carry-over from other donors' samples. The DNA for the CDR3 is TGTGCCAGCAGCATGTGGACTAGCGGGGACAATGAGCAGTTCTTC. Its translation is CASSMWTSGDNEQFF.